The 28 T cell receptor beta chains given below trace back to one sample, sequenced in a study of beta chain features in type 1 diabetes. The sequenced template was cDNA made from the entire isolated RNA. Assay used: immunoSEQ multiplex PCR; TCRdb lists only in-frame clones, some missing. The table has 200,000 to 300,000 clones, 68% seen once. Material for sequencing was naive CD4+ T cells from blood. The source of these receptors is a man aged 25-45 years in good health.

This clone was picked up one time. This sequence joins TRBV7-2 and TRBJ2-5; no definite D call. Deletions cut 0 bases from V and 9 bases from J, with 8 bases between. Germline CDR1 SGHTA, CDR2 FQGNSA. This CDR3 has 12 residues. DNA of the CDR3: TGTGCCAGCAGCTTAGCTAGGGCGGCCCAGTACTTC. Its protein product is CASSLARAAQYF.

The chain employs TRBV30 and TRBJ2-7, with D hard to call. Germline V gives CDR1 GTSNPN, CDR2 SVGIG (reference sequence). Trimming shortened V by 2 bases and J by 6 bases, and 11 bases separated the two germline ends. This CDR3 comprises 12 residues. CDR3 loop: CAWSPSVPEQYF. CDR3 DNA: TGTGCCTGGAGTCCTTCGGTCCCCGAGCAGTACTTC. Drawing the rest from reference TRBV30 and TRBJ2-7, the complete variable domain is SQTIHQWPATLVQPVGSPLSLECTVEGTSNPNLYWYRQAAGRGLQLLFYSVGIGQISSEVPQNLSASRPQDRQFILSSKKLLLSDSGFYLCAWSPSVPEQYFGPGTRLTVT.

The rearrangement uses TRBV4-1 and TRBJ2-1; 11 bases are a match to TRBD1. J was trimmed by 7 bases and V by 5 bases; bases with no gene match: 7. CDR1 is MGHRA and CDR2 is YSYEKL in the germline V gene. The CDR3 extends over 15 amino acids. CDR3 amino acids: CASSAAGTGGNEQFF. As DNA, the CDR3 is TGCGCCAGCAGCGCTGCCGGGACAGGGGGGAATGAGCAGTTCTTC.

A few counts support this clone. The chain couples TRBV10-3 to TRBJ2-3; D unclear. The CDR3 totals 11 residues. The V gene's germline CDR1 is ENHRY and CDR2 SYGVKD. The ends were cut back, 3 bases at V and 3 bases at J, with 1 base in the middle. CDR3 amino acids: CAISDTDTQYF. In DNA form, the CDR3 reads TGTGCCATCAGTGATACAGATACGCAGTATTTT.

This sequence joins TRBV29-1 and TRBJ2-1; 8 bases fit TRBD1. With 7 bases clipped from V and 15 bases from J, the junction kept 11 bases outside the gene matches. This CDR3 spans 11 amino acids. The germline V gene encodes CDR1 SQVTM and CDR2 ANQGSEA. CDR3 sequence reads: CSGKWGTGVFF. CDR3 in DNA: TGCAGCGGAAAATGGGGGACAGGTGTGTTCTTC.

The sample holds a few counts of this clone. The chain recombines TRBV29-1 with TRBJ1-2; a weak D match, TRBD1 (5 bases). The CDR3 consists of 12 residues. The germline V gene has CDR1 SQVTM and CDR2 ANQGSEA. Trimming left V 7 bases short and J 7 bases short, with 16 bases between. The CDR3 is CSDRQGGLGYTF. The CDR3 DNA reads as TGCAGCGATCGGCAGGGCGGTCTTGGCTACACCTTC.

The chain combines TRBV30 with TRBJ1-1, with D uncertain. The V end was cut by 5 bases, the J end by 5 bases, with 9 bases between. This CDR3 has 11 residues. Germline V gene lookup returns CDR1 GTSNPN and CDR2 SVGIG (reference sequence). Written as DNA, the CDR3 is TGTGCCTGGGCTATGGATACTGAAGCTTTCTTT. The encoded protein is CAWAMDTEAFF.

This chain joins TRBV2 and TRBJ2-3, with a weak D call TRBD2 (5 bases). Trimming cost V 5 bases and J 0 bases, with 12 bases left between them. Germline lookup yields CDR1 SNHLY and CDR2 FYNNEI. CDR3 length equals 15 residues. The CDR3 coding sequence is TGTGCCAGCAGTCTGGACGGGATGAGCACAGATACGCAGTATTTT. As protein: CASSLDGMSTDTQYF.

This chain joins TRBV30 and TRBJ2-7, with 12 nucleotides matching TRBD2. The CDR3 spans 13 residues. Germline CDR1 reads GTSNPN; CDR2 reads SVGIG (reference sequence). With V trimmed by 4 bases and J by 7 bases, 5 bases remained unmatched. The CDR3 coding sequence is TGTGCCTGGAAGGGACTAGCGGGTTTGGAGCAGTACTTC. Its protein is CAWKGLAGLEQYF. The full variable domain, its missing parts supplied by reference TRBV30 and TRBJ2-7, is SQTIHQWPATLVQPVGSPLSLECTVEGTSNPNLYWYRQAAGRGLQLLFYSVGIGQISSEVPQNLSASRPQDRQFILSSKKLLLSDSGFYLCAWKGLAGLEQYFGPGTRLTVT.

For the CDR3, the DNA is TGTGCCAGCAGCTTGGAAAGAGGGCGGGAGACCCAGTACTTC. It is translated as CASSLERGRETQYF. V and J are TRBV5-6 and TRBJ2-5; possibly TRBD2 for D (5 bases). This CDR3 comprises 14 residues. Trimming removed 0 bases at V and 5 bases at J, with 11 bases between. CDR1 and CDR2 (germline): SGHDT, YYEEEE.

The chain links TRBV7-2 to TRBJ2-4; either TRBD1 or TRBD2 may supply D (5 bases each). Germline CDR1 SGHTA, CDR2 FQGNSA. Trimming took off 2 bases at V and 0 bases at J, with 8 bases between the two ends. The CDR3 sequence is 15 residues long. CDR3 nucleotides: TGTGCCAGCAGCTTAACAGGACTAGCCAAAAACATTCAGTACTTC. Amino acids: CASSLTGLAKNIQYF.

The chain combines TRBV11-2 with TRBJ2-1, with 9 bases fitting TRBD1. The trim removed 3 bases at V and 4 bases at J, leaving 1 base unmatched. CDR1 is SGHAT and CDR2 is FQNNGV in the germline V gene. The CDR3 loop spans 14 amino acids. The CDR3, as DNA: TGTGCCAGCAGCTTGGGGACAGGGTACAATGAGCAGTTCTTC. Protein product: CASSLGTGYNEQFF.

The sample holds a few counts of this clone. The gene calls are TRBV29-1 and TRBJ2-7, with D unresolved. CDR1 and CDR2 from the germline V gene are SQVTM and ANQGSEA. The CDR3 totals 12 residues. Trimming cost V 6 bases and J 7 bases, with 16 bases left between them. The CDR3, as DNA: TGCAGCGTCCGGGCCCAGACCGAGGAGCAGTACTTC. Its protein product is CSVRAQTEEQYF.

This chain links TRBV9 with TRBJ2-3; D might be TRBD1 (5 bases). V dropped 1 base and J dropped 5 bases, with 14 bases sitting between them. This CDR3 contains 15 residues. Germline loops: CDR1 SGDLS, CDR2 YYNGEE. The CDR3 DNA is TGTGCCAGCAGCGTAAATTTTGGGGCAAGAGATACGCAGTATTTT. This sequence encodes CASSVNFGARDTQYF.

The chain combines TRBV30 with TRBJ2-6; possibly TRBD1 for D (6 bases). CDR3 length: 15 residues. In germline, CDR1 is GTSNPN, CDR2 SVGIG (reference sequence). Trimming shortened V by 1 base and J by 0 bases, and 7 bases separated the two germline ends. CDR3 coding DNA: TGTGCCTGGAGTGAAGGGGGCTCTGGGGCCAACGTCCTGACTTTC. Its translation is CAWSEGGSGANVLTF.

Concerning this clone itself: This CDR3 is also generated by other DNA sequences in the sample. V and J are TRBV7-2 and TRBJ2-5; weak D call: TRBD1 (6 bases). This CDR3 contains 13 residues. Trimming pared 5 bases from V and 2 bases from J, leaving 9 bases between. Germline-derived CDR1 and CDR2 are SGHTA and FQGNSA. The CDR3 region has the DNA TGTGCCAGCAGCCTGGGACAACAAGAGACCCAGTACTTC. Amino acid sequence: CASSLGQQETQYF.

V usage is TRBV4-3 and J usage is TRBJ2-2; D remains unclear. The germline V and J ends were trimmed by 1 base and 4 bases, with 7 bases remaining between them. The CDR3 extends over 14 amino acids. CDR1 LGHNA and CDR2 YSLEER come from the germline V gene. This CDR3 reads CASSQVERTGELFF. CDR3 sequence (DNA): TGCGCCAGCAGCCAAGTGGAACGCACCGGGGAGCTGTTTTTT.

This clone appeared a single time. CDR3 in DNA: TGTGCCAGCTCACGAGAAAATTACGAGCAGTACTTC. It is translated as CASSRENYEQYF. The gene calls are TRBV18 and TRBJ2-7, with D uncertain. Germline V CDR1 and CDR2: KGHSH, LQKENI. The CDR3 has 12 residues. V was trimmed by 4 bases and J by 4 bases, leaving 8 bases between them.

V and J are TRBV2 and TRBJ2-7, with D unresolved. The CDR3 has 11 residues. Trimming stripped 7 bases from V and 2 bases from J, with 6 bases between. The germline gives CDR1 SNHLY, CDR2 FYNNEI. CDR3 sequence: CASTLAYEQYF. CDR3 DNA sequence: TGTGCCAGCACCCTAGCCTACGAGCAGTACTTC. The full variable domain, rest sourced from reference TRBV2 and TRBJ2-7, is EPEVTQTPSHQVTQMGQEVILRCVPISNHLYFYWYRQILGQKVEFLVSFYNNEISEKSEIFDDQFSVERPDGSNFTLKIRSTKLEDSAMYFCASTLAYEQYFGPGTRLTVT.

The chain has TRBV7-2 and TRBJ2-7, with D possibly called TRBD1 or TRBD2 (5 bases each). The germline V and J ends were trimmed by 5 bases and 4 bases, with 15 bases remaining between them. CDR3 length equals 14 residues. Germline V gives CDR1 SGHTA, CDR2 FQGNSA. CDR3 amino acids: CASSPRDGPYEQYF. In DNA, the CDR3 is TGTGCCAGCAGCCCCCGGGACGGTCCTTACGAGCAGTACTTC.

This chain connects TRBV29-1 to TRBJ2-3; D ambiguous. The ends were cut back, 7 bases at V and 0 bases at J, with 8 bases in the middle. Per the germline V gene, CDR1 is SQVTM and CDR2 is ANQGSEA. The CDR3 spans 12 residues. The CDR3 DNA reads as TGCAGCGGCGATCGTAGCACAGATACGCAGTATTTT. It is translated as CSGDRSTDTQYF.

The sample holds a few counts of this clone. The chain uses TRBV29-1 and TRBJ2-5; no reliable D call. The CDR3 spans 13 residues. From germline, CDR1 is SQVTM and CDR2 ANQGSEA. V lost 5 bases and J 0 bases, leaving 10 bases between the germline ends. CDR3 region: CSVRALYQETQYF. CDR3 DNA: TGCAGCGTTCGAGCTCTCTACCAAGAGACCCAGTACTTC.

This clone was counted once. In DNA, the CDR3 is TGTGCCAGCAGTGGGACACATAATTCACCCCTCCACTTT. Protein product: CASSGTHNSPLHF. The chain combines TRBV25-1 with TRBJ1-6; possible D gene TRBD1, 5 bases. Trimming took off 4 bases at V and 5 bases at J, with 6 bases between the two ends. The CDR3 has 13 amino acids. Germline V gene lookup returns CDR1 MGHDK and CDR2 SYGVNS.

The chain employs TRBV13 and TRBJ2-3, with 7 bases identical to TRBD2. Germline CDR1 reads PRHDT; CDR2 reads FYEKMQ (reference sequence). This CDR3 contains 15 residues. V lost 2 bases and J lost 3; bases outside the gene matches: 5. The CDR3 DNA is TGTGCCAGCAGCTTACGTGCGGGAGCGACAGATACGCAGTATTTT. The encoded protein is CASSLRAGATDTQYF.

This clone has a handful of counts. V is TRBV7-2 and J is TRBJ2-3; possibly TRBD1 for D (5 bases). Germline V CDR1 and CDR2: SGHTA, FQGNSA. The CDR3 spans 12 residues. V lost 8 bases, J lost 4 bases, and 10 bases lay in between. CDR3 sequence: CASGATADTQYF. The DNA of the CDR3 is TGTGCCAGCGGGGCGACGGCAGATACGCAGTATTTT.

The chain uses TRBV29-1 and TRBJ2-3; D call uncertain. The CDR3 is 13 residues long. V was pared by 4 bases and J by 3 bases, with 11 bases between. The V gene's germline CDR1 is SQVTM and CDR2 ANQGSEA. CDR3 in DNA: TGCAGCGTTGGTCGATCAGCTACAGATACGCAGTATTTT. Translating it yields CSVGRSATDTQYF.

This CDR3 is CASSLGGLAHEQYF. The CDR3 DNA is TGCGCCAGCAGCTTGGGGGGACTAGCCCACGAGCAGTACTTC. This rearrangement joins TRBV5-1 to TRBJ2-7; 9 positions match TRBD2. Germline CDR1 SGHRS, CDR2 YFSETQ. V shed 0 bases, J shed 5 bases, and the junction held 3 bases outside the gene matches. CDR3 length equals 14 residues.

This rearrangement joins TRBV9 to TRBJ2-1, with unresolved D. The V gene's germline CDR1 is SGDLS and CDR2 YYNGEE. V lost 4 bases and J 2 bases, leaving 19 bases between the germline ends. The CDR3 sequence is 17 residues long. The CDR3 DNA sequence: TGTGCCAGCAGCTCATTGAGGCCGCCCAGTGCCTACAATGAGCAGTTCTTC. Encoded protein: CASSSLRPPSAYNEQFF.